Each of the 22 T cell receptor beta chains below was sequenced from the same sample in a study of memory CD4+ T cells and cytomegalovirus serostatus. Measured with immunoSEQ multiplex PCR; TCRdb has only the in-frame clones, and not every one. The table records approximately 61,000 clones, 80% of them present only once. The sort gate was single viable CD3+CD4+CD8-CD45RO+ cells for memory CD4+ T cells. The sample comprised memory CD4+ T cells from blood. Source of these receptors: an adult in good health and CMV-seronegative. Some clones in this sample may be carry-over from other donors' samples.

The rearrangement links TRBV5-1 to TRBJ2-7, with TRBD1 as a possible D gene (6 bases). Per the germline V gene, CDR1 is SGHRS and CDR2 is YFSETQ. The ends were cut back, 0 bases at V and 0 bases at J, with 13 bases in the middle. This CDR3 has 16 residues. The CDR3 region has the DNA TGCGCCAGCAGCTTGGGATGGGCAGGGGCCTCCTACGAGCAGTACTTC. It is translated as CASSLGWAGASYEQYF.

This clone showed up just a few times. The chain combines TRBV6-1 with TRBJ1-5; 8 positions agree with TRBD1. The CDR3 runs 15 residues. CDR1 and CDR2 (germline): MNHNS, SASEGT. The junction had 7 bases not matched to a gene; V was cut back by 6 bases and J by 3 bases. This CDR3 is CASRDRASNNQPQHF. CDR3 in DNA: TGTGCCAGCAGGGACAGGGCTTCTAACAATCAGCCCCAGCATTTT.

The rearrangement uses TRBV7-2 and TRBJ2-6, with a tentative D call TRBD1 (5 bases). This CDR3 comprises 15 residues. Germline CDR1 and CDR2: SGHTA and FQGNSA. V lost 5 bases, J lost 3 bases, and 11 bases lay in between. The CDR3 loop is CASSIQAFGANVLTF. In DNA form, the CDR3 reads TGTGCCAGCAGCATACAGGCCTTTGGGGCCAACGTCCTGACTTTC.

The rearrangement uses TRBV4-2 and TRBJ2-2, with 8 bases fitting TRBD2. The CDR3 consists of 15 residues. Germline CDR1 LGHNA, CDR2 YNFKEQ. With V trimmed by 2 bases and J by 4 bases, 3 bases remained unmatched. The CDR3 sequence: CASSQFAGGTGELFF. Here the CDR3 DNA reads TGTGCCAGCAGCCAATTCGCGGGGGGCACCGGGGAGCTGTTTTTT.

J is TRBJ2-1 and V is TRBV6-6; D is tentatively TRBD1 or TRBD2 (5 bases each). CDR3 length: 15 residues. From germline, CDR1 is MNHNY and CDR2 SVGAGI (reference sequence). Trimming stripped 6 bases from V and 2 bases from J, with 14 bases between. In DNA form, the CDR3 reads TGTGCCAGCAGCGACCCGGGGCAGACCTACAATGAGCAGTTCTTC. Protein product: CASSDPGQTYNEQFF.

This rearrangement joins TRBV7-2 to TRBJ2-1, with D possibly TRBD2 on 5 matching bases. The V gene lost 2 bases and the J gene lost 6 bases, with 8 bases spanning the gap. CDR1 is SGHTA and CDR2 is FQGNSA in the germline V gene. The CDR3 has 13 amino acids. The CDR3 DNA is TGTGCCAGCAGCTTATCTACTAGCAATGAGCAGTTCTTC. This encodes CASSLSTSNEQFF.

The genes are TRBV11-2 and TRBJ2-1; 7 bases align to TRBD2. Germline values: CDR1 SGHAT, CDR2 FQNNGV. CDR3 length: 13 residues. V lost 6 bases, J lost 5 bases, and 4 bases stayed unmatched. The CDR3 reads CASRRLADNEQFF. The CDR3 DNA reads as TGTGCCAGCAGGCGACTAGCTGACAATGAGCAGTTCTTC.

The CDR3 DNA follows: TGCGCCAGCGGCTCCTCTGGGGCCAACGTCCTGACTTTC. This encodes CASGSSGANVLTF. This chain connects TRBV4-1 to TRBJ2-6; D ambiguous. Trimming removed 8 bases from V and 0 bases from J, with 5 bases in between. The CDR3 consists of 13 residues. Looked up from germline, CDR1 is MGHRA and CDR2 is YSYEKL.

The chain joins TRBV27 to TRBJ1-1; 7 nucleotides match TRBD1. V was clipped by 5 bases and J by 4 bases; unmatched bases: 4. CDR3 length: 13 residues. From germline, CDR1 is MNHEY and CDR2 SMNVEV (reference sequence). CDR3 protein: CASSLNRGTEAFF. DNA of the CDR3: TGTGCCAGCAGTCTCAACAGGGGCACTGAAGCTTTCTTT.

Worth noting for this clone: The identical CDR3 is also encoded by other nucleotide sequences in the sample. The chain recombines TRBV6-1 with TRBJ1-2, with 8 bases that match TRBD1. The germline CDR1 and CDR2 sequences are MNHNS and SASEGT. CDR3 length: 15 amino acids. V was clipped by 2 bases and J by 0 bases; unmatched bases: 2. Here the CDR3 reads CASSEWTGPNYGYTF. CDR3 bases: TGTGCCAGCAGTGAATGGACAGGGCCTAACTATGGCTACACCTTC.

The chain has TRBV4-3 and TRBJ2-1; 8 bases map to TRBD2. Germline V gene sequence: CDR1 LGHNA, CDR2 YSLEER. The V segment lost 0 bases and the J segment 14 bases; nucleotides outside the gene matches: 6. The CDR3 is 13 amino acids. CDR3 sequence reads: CASSQDTGREEFF. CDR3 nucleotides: TGCGCCAGCAGCCAAGATACGGGGCGGGAGGAGTTCTTC.

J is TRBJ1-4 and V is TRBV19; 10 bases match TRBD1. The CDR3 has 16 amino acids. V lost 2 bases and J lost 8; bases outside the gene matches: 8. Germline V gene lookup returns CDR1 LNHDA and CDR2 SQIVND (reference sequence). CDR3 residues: CASSIIAGTGVEKLFF. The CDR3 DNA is TGTGCCAGTAGTATAATAGCCGGGACAGGGGTGGAAAAACTGTTTTTT.

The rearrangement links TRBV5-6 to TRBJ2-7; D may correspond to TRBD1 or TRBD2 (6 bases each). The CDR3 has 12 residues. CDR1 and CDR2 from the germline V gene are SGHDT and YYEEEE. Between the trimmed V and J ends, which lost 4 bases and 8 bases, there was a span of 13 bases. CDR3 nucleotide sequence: TGTGCCAGCAGCACTGAGGGGGGTAAGCAGTACTTC. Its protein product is CASSTEGGKQYF. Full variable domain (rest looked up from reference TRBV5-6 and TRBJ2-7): DAGVTQSPTHLIKTRGQQVTLRCSPKSGHDTVSWYQQALGQGPQFIFQYYEEEERQRGNFPDRFSGHQFPNYSSELNVNALLLGDSALYLCASSTEGGKQYFGPGTRLTVT.

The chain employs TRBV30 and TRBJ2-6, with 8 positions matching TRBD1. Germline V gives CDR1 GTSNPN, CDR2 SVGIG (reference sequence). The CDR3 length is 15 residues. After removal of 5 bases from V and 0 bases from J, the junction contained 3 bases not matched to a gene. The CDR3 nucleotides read TGTGCCTGGGGGACAGGCTCCTCTGGGGCCAACGTCCTGACTTTC. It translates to CAWGTGSSGANVLTF.

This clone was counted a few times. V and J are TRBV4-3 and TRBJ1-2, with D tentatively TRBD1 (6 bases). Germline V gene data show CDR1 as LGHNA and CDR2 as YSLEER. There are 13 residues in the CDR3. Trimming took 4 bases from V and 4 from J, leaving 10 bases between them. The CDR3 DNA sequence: TGCGCCAGCAGCCCAGGGACACGCTATGGCTACACCTTC. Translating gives CASSPGTRYGYTF.

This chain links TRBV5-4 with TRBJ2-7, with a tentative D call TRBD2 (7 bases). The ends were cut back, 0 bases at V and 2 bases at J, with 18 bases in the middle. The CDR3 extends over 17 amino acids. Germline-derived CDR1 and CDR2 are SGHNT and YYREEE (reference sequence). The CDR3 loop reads CASSLGGAGGHPYEQYF. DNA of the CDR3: TGTGCCAGCAGCTTGGGCGGGGCCGGGGGGCACCCCTACGAGCAGTACTTC.

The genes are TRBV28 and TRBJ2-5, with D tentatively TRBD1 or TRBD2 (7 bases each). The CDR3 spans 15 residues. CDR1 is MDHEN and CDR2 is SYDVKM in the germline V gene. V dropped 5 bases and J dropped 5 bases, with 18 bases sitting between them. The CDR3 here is CASSDHRGGLETQYF. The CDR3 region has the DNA TGTGCCAGCAGTGACCACAGGGGAGGGTTGGAGACCCAGTACTTC.

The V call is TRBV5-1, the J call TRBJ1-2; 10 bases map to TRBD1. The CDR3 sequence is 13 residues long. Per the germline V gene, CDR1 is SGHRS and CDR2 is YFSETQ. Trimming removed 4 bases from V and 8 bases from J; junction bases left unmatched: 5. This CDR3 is CASSTGQGEGYTF. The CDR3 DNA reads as TGCGCCAGCAGCACCGGACAGGGGGAGGGCTACACCTTC.

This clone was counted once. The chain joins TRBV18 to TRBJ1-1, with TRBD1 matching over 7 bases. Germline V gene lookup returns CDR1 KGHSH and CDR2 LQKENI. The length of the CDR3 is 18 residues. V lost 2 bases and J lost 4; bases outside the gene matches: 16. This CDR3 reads CASSPTGERIRGATEAFF. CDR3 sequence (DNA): TGTGCCAGCTCACCAACGGGGGAGCGGATCAGGGGGGCCACTGAAGCTTTCTTT.

The CDR3 DNA follows: TGTGCCTGGAGTTGGCAGCGATACACAGATACGCAGTATTTT. Amino acid sequence: CAWSWQRYTDTQYF. V is TRBV30 and J is TRBJ2-3; D is unresolved. The CDR3 consists of 14 residues. V lost 2 bases and J lost 2, with 11 bases in between. CDR1 and CDR2 (germline): GTSNPN, SVGIG (reference sequence).

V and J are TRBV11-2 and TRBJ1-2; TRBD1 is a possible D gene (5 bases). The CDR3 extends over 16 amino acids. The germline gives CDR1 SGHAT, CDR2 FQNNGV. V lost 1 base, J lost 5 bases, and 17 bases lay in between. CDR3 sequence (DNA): TGTGCCAGCAGCTTAGTGATCTGGGTGACAGCGTATGGCTACACCTTC. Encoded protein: CASSLVIWVTAYGYTF. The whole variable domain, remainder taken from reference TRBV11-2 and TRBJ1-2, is EAGVAQSPRYKIIEKRQSVAFWCNPISGHATLYWYQQILGQGPKLLIQFQNNGVVDDSQLPKDRFSAERLKGVDSTLKIQPAKLEDSAVYLCASSLVIWVTAYGYTFGSGTRLTVV.

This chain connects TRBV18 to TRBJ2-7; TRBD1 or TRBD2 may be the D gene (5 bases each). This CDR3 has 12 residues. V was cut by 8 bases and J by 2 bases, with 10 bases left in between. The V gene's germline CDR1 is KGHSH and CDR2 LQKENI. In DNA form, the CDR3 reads TGTGCCAGCCGCTCGGGGCCCTACGAGCAGTACTTC. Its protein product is CASRSGPYEQYF.